This T cell receptor (beta chain) was identified in a study of T cell responses to AZD1222 COVID-19 vaccine. This clone occurred once. Its antigen remains unidentified. This table comes from immunoSEQ multiplex PCR, and its TCRdb copy is limited to in-frame clones, with some not included. The table lists more than 50,000 clones, less than 85% of them singletons. Findings of the study overall: Clonal diversity may have been underestimated, and the donors were mostly white British, with more females than males. Repertoire sampling happened only post peak T cell response. Only a handful of AZD1222 recipients, several in all, had baseline seropositivity. CD4 TCRs associated with vaccination spanned spike, dominating at 160-218 and 743-854.

V lost 4 bases, J lost 5 bases, and 8 bases stayed unmatched. Germline assignment: CDR1 SGHRS and CDR2 YFSETQ. The CDR3 totals 15 residues. The TCR sequence derives from an adult in good health. The rearrangement links TRBV5-1 to TRBJ2-5, with TRBD2 identical over 10 bases. Here the sequenced sample was peripheral blood, taken on day 0 of MenACWY control vaccination. This chain's CDR3 is CASSVSGGSGETQYF. CDR3 DNA: TGCGCCAGCAGCGTTAGCGGGGGGAGCGGGGAGACCCAGTACTTC. Supplemented by reference TRBV5-1 and TRBJ2-5, the full variable domain reads KAGVTQTPRYLIKTRGQQVTLSCSPISGHRSVSWYQQTPGQGLQFLFEYFSETQRNKGNFPGRFSGRQFSNSRSEMNVSTLELGDSALYLCASSVSGGSGETQYFGPGTRLLVL.